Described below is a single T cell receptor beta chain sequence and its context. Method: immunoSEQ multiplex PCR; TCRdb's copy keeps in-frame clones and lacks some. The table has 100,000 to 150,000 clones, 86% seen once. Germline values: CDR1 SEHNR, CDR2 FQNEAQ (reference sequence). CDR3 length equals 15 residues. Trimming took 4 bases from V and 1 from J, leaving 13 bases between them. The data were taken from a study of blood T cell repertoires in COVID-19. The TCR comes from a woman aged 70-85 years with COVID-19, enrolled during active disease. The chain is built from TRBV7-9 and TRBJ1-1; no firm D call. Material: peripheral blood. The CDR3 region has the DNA TGTGCCAGCAGCTCACGACGGACTACGAACACTGAAGCTTTCTTT. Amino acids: CASSSRRTTNTEAFF.